The 9 T cell receptor beta chains below all came from one sample that was sequenced in a study of T cell responses to AZD1222 COVID-19 vaccine (dated by TCRdb to 2020 to 2023). Library creation used the immunoSEQ multiplex PCR assay. TCRdb retrieved this table from immuneACCESS and kept in-frame rearrangements only. Not all clones are present; in checked studies, unresolved V genes account for under half, and no reason is known for the remainder. The sample records 75,000 to 95,000 clones, 80% to 90% of which are singletons. The ten largest make up about an eighth of the sample. The time point tag for this specimen amounts to: baseline before first vaccination. The starting material was peripheral blood, obtained on day 0 of AZD1222 vaccination. These TCRs come from an adult in good health.

The chain carries TRBV24-1 and TRBJ2-2; 8 nucleotides agree with TRBD1. V was clipped by 3 bases and J by 4 bases; unmatched bases: 6. CDR3 length: 16 amino acids. Germline values: CDR1 KGHDR, CDR2 SFDVKD. CDR3 sequence (DNA): TGTGCCACCAGTGATCCGGGCGACAGGGGCACCGGGGAGCTGTTTTTT. This sequence encodes CATSDPGDRGTGELFF.

The chain links TRBV7-8 to TRBJ2-5; a possible D gene is TRBD2 (5 bases). There are 13 residues in the CDR3. The ends were cut back, 5 bases at V and 0 bases at J, with 7 bases in the middle. Germline values: CDR1 SGHVS, CDR2 FQNEAQ. The CDR3 DNA follows: TGTGCCAGCAGCACCGGGAACCAAGAGACCCAGTACTTC. It is translated as CASSTGNQETQYF.

The chain combines TRBV19 with TRBJ1-2, with unresolved D. V lost 8 bases to trimming and J lost 5 bases, with 12 bases between them. This CDR3 region has 12 residues. Germline values: CDR1 LNHDA, CDR2 SQIVND (reference sequence). In DNA form, the CDR3 reads TGTGCCAGTGGGCTGAGAACGTATGGCTACACCTTC. The encoded protein is CASGLRTYGYTF.

This clone appeared once. The chain employs TRBV5-1 and TRBJ1-1, with D unresolved. Germline V gene lookup returns CDR1 SGHRS and CDR2 YFSETQ. V lost 2 bases to trimming and J lost 3 bases, with 11 bases between them. The CDR3 is 14 amino acids. The CDR3 DNA is TGCGCCAGCAGCTTTTCGACGGAATACACTGAAGCTTTCTTT. Residues: CASSFSTEYTEAFF.

This clone was found once. The V gene is TRBV7-2, the J gene TRBJ1-1; maybe TRBD1 (5 bases). CDR1 is SGHTA and CDR2 is FQGNSA in the germline V gene. This CDR3 spans 16 amino acids. Trimming pared 2 bases from V and 0 bases from J, leaving 13 bases between. The CDR3 DNA is TGTGCCAGCAGCTTATTTGGGGCGGCATTGAACACTGAAGCTTTCTTT. Translating it yields CASSLFGAALNTEAFF.

The genes are TRBV5-8 and TRBJ1-1; 8 nucleotides match TRBD1. The CDR3 extends over 15 amino acids. Germline CDR1 SGHTS, CDR2 YDEGEE. V trimming: 3 bases; J trimming: 7 bases; junction bases outside the gene matches: 11. The CDR3 region is CASSSAGGAPGEAFF. CDR3 DNA: TGTGCCAGCAGCTCGGCAGGGGGCGCCCCCGGTGAAGCTTTCTTT.

This rearrangement joins TRBV4-3 to TRBJ1-2, with 7 bases fitting TRBD1. Germline values: CDR1 LGHNA, CDR2 YSLEER. V lost 4 bases and J lost 5; bases outside the gene matches: 13. The CDR3 extends over 16 amino acids. CDR3 sequence (DNA): TGCGCCAGCAGCCCACGGAACTCGGGACAGTCGTATGGCTACACCTTC. This codes for CASSPRNSGQSYGYTF.

The chain is built from TRBV4-1 and TRBJ2-3; 15 bases map to TRBD2. Germline V gene sequence: CDR1 MGHRA, CDR2 YSYEKL. J was trimmed by 2 bases and V by 3 bases; bases with no gene match: 6. The CDR3 sequence is 18 residues long. The CDR3 DNA sequence: TGCGCCAGCAGCCAGGCCGGGACTAGCGGGGGGCTCACAGATACGCAGTATTTT. It codes for CASSQAGTSGGLTDTQYF.

This chain joins TRBV6-6 and TRBJ1-1, with TRBD1 identical over 7 bases. From germline, CDR1 is MNHNY and CDR2 SVGAGI (reference sequence). The CDR3 length is 17 residues. J was trimmed by 4 bases and V by 5 bases; bases with no gene match: 16. CDR3 coding DNA: TGTGCCAGCAGTCTGACAGGGAACGATCCCGGACGCACTGAAGCTTTCTTT. It yields the protein CASSLTGNDPGRTEAFF.